This T cell receptor (beta chain) was documented in a study of radiotherapy plus CTLA-4 blockade in lung cancer. V shed 2 bases and J shed 2 bases, with 6 bases lying between them. Germline V gene sequence: CDR1 MGHRA, CDR2 YSYEKL. The CDR3 contains 14 residues. For this clone: The antigen is not known.

General observations from the study: In blood, early T cell clone dynamics reportedly predicted response best, together with interferon-beta.

Libraries were prepared by immunoSEQ multiplex PCR; TCRdb keeps only in-frame clonotypes and omits some of them. The sample comprises 64,000 or so clones, around 74% of which are singletons, and 6.5% to 9.5% rests with the top ten. The sequenced sample was peripheral blood, obtained from a patient treated with radiotherapy plus ipilimumab. The chain uses TRBV4-1 and TRBJ1-4; D call uncertain. This TCR came from a human donor with non-small cell lung cancer whose response to radiotherapy plus ipilimumab could not be evaluated. CDR3 protein: CASSQQNTNEKLFF. The DNA of the CDR3 is TGCGCCAGCAGCCAACAGAATACTAATGAAAAACTGTTTTTT.